Below, one T cell receptor (beta chain) is given with its context. Assay used: immunoSEQ multiplex PCR; TCRdb lists only in-frame clones, some missing. There are more than 100,000 clones in the sample; around nine tenths occur only once, and about 2.6% lies in the top ten. From germline, CDR1 is MDHEN and CDR2 SYDVKM. The CDR3 loop spans 13 amino acids. V was pared by 5 bases and J by 8 bases, with 5 bases of the junction left unmatched. The data are from a study of control samples from healthy donors and cancer patients. The source is a man between 18 and 35 years old in good health. What was sequenced was blood. The gene calls are TRBV28 and TRBJ1-4, with 7 bases fitting TRBD1. This chain's CDR3 is CASSETGEEKLFF. The CDR3 DNA follows: TGTGCCAGCAGTGAAACAGGGGAAGAAAAACTGTTTTTT. Using reference TRBV28 and TRBJ1-4 for the parts outside the CDR3, the full variable domain is DVKVTQSSRYLVKRTGEKVFLECVQDMDHENMFWYRQDPGLGLRLIYFSYDVKMKEKGDIPEGYSVSREKKERFSLILESASTNQTSMYLCASSETGEEKLFFGSGTQLSVL.